This T cell receptor (beta chain) was sequenced in a study of tumor-infiltrating lymphocytes in glioblastoma multiforme. The V end lost 0 bases, the J end lost 0 bases, and 6 bases lay between the germline ends. The CDR3 runs 15 residues. Per the germline V gene, CDR1 is SGHAT and CDR2 is FQNNGV. This clonotype was detected only a few times. TCR beta libraries were built from RNA through three nested multiplex PCR rounds using modified ARM-PCR. TCRdb re-called the multiplex PCR reads with MiXCR, one entry per CDR3 protein. The table has 9,900 or so distinct CDR3 sequences, approximately 71% seen once; the top ten hold over 30%.

J is TRBJ2-1 and V is TRBV11-2; D not certain. The receptor was isolated from a male donor with glioblastoma. Sequenced: brain tumor tissue. The CDR3 loop is CASSLDLSSYNEQFF. The CDR3 DNA sequence: TGTGCCAGCAGCTTAGACCTTAGCTCCTACAATGAGCAGTTCTTC.